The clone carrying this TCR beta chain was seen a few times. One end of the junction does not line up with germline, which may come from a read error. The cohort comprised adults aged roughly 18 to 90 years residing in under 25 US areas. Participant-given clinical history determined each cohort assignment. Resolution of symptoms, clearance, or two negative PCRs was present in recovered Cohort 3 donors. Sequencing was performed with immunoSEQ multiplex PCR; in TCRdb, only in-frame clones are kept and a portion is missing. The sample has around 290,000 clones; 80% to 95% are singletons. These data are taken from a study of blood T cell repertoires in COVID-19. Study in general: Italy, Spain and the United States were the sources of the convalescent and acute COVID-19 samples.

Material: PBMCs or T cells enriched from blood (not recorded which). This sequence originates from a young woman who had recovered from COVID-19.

CDR3 nucleotide sequence: TGTGCCAGCAGCTTCGACTCCAACAATGAGCAGTTCTTC. This encodes CASSFDSNNEQFF. This chain joins TRBV11-3 and TRBJ2-1; D call uncertain. Germline V gene sequence: CDR1 SGHNT, CDR2 YENEEA. The CDR3 consists of 13 residues.